This passage covers 9 T cell receptor beta chains from one sample sequenced in a study of blood T cell repertoires in COVID-19. Method: immunoSEQ multiplex PCR; TCRdb's copy keeps in-frame clones and lacks some. The profile shows 200,000 to 300,000 clones, over 75% of them singletons. The material sequenced was peripheral blood. The receptor source for this set is a man in his thirties or forties who had recovered from COVID-19.

The chain couples TRBV24-1 to TRBJ2-3; 7 nucleotides agree with TRBD1. The germline gives CDR1 KGHDR, CDR2 SFDVKD. Trimming took 3 bases from V and 2 from J; bases not matched to a gene: 4. The CDR3 runs to 15 residues. The CDR3 region is CATSDGTANTDTQYF. As DNA, the CDR3 is TGTGCCACCAGTGATGGGACAGCGAACACAGATACGCAGTATTTT.

The gene calls are TRBV12-3 or TRBV12-4 and TRBJ2-1, with a possible D match to TRBD2 (6 bases). CDR3 length equals 12 residues. V was shortened by 5 bases and J by 7 bases, with 9 bases between the two germline ends. CDR3 nucleotides: TGTGCCAGCAGTCTTGGGAGGAATGAGCAGTTCTTC. Translated, it gives CASSLGRNEQFF.

The sample holds a few counts of this clone. The V call is TRBV7-9, the J call TRBJ2-3, with 9 nucleotides matching TRBD2. The germline V gene has CDR1 SEHNR and CDR2 FQNEAQ (reference sequence). The CDR3 spans 15 residues. The V segment lost 2 bases and the J segment 5 bases; nucleotides outside the gene matches: 5. CDR3 sequence reads: CASSLSGGQEDTQYF. The CDR3 nucleotides are TGTGCCAGCAGCTTAAGCGGGGGGCAGGAAGATACGCAGTATTTT.

The DNA for the CDR3 is TGTGCCAGCAGCGTAGGGGTGTCGACTAGCGGGGGGATAATCGGCACAGATACGCAGTATTTT. Its translation: CASSVGVSTSGGIIGTDTQYF. The chain carries TRBV9 and TRBJ2-3, with 13 bases that match TRBD2. V trimming: 0 bases; J trimming: 1 base; junction bases outside the gene matches: 14. Germline CDR1 and CDR2: SGDLS and YYNGEE. The CDR3 runs to 21 residues.

This clone was detected only a few times. CDR3 sequence reads: CASSLGQGGGNQPQHF. The CDR3 coding sequence is TGCGCCAGCAGCTTGGGGCAGGGGGGTGGCAATCAGCCCCAGCATTTT. This chain links TRBV5-1 with TRBJ1-5, with 7 positions matching TRBD1. The CDR3 totals 16 residues. Germline CDR1 reads SGHRS; CDR2 reads YFSETQ. Trimming removed 0 bases from V and 2 bases from J; junction bases left unmatched: 5.

The chain links TRBV19 to TRBJ1-1, with TRBD1 matching 8 bases. In germline, CDR1 is LNHDA, CDR2 SQIVND (reference sequence). The CDR3 loop spans 16 amino acids. Losses at the gene ends were 6 bases for V and 5 bases for J; bases not matched to a gene: 14. CDR3 DNA sequence: TGTGCCAGTAGCTCCGGGACAGGTCGTTTCCGAACTGAAGCTTTCTTT. This gives the protein CASSSGTGRFRTEAFF.

The chain is built from TRBV7-9 and TRBJ2-5; 8 bases map to TRBD2. CDR1 is SEHNR and CDR2 is FQNEAQ in the germline V gene (reference sequence). The CDR3 has 13 residues. V trimming: 8 bases; J trimming: 5 bases; junction bases outside the gene matches: 7. The CDR3 bases are TGTGCCAGCGGCCGGGGGGGCCTGGAGACCCAGTACTTC. The encoded protein is CASGRGGLETQYF.

The V and J genes are TRBV6-5 and TRBJ1-1; D possibly corresponds to TRBD1 (5 bases). Germline CDR1 is MNHEY and CDR2 is SVGAGI. The CDR3 has 14 amino acids. V was pared by 2 bases and J by 4 bases, with 11 bases between. CDR3 sequence reads: CASSYAGGSTEAFF. CDR3 in DNA: TGTGCCAGCAGTTACGCGGGGGGGAGCACTGAAGCTTTCTTT.

This chain connects TRBV6-5 to TRBJ2-3; 9 nucleotides line up with TRBD1. The V and J ends lost 1 base and 3 bases, in that order; junction bases with no gene match: 2. This CDR3 has 15 residues. Germline V gene lookup returns CDR1 MNHEY and CDR2 SVGAGI. The CDR3, as DNA: TGTGCCAGCAGTTACTTCGGACAGGGGACAGATACGCAGTATTTT. Translation: CASSYFGQGTDTQYF.